At least ten counts were recorded for the clone carrying this T cell receptor beta chain. This sample is part of a study of T cells in Graves' hyperthyroidism and ophthalmopathy. What was amplified from RNA transcripts were TCR beta CDR3 regions. The HTBI set primed first-round TCR CDR3 RT-PCR. TCRdb re-called the multiplex PCR reads through MiXCR, storing one row per CDR3 protein. Of hundreds of thousands of distinct CDR3 sequences listed, over 35% are singletons. Patients aged 18 to 65 had newly diagnosed hyperthyroidism of under 2 months' duration. Fresh peripheral blood, under 11 ml, yielded the PBMCs. The V and J ends lost 2 bases and 3 bases respectively, with 7 bases between them. Per germline, CDR1 SGHVS and CDR2 FNYEAQ. The CDR3 runs to 13 residues.

The receptor's source is a man younger than 30 with Graves' hyperthyroidism. Sequencing input: blood. The chain employs TRBV7-6 and TRBJ2-5; tentative D call: TRBD2 (5 bases). The CDR3 region is CASSLWRKETQYF. The CDR3 coding sequence is TGTGCCAGCAGCTTATGGAGGAAAGAGACCCAGTACTTC. Using reference TRBV7-6 and TRBJ2-5 for the parts outside the CDR3, the full variable domain is GAGVSQSPRYKVTKRGQDVALRCDPISGHVSLYWYRQALGQGPEFLTYFNYEAQQDKSGLPNDRFSAERPEGSISTLTIQRTEQRDSAMYRCASSLWRKETQYFGPGTRLLVL.